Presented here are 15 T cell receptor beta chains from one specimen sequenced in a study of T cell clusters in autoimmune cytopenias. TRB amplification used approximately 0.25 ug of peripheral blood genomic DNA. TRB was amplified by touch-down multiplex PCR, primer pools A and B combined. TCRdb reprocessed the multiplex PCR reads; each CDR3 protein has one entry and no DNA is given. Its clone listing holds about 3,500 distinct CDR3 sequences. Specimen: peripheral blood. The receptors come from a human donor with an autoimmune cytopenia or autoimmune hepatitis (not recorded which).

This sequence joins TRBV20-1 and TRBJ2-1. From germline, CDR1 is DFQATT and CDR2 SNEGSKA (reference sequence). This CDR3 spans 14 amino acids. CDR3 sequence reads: CSARGGTSYNEQFF.

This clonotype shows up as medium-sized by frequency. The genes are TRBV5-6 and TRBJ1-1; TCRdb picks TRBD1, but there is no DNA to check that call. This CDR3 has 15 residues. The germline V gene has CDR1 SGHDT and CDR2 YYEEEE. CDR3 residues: CASSLGGQGVTEAFF.

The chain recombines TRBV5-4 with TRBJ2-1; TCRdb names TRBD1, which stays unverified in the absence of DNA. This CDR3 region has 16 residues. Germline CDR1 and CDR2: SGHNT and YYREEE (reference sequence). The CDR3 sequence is CASSHSQGADWVKQFF.

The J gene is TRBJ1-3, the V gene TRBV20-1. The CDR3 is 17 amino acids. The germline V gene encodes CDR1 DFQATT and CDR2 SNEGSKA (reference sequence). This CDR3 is CSPQRENYTWAGNTIYF.

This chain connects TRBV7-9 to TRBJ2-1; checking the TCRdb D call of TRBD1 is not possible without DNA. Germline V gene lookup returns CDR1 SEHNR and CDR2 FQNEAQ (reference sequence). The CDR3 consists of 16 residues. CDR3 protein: CASSSRPKQAYNEQFF.

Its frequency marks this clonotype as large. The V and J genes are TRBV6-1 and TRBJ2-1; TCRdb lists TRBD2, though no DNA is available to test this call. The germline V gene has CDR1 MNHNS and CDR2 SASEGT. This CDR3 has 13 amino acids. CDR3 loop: CASSEKATTQQFF.

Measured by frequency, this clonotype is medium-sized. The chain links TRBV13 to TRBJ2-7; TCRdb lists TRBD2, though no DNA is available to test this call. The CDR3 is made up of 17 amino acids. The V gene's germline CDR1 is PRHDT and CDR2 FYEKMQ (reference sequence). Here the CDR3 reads CASSAWTSGGAPNEQYF.

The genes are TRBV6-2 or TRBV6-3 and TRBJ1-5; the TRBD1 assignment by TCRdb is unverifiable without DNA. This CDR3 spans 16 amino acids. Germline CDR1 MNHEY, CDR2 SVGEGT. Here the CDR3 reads CASSPGGGRWDQPQHF.

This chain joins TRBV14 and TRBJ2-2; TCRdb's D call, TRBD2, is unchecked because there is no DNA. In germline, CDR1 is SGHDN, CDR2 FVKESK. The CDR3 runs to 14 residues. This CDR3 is CASSLHLPGGELFF.

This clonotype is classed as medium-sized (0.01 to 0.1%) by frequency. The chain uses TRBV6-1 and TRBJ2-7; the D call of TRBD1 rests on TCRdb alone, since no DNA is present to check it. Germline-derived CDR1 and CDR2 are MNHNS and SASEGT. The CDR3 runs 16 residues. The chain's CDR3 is CASSETGTGGTYEQYF.

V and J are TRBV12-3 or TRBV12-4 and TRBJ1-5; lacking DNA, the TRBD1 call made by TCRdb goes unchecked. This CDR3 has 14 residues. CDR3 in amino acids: CASSFGGLNQPQHF.

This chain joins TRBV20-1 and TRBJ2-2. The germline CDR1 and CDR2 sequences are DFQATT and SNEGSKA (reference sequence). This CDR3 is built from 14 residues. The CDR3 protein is CSAMTLANTGELFF.

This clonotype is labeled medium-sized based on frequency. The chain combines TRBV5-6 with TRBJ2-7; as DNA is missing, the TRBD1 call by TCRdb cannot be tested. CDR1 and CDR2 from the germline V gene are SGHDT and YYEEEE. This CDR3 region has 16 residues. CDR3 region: CASSGLGTGSSYEQYF.

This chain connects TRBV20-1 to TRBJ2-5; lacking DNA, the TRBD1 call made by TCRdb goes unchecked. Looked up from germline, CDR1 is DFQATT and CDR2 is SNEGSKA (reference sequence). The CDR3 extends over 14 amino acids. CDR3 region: CSARGFGDLWTQYF.

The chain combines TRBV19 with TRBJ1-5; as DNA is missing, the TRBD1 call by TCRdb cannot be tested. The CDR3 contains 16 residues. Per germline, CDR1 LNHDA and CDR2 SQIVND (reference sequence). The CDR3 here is CASSIGTGGPSRSQHF.